Given below is one TCR beta chain in context. The length of the CDR3 is 16 residues. From germline, CDR1 is WSHSY and CDR2 SAAADI. V lost 3 bases and J lost 4; bases outside the gene matches: 9. This specimen comes from a study of T cells after somatic rescue of genetic block. The table came from immunoSEQ multiplex PCR; TCRdb's copy has only in-frame clones and leaves some out. The data show about 15,000 clones, about 70% seen once. The chain joins TRBV10-2 to TRBJ2-7, with 10 bases identical to TRBD1. What was sequenced was peripheral blood mononuclear cells (PBMCs). This TCR came from a boy younger than 18. The CDR3 DNA is TGCGCCAGCAGTGATCCCCGGGACAGGGGCGGTTACGAGCAGTACTTC. Protein product: CASSDPRDRGGYEQYF.